The present T cell receptor (beta chain) was sequenced within a study of blood T cell repertoires in COVID-19 (dated by TCRdb to 2020 to 2021). In the study overall: Samples from collaborators originated in the United States, Italy and Spain and spanned both the acute and convalescent phases of COVID-19. Subjects who had been exposed to COVID-19, were actively infected with it, or had recovered from it provided the deeply sampled blood TCRbeta repertoires that made up the dataset. The material from the prospective study consisted of cDNA or gDNA derived from T cells, B-cell-depleted T cells, or PBMCs. A de-identified subject ID, COVID-19 status, age in years and sex were almost always included in the sample metadata. Where available, HLA class I and class II types were taken from metadata supplied by the sample provider and were not determined by assay-based typing. The samples were drawn from the first 160 participants of the ongoing ImmuneRACE study and from under 1,500 subjects provided by 6 global collaborators. The repertoires were released in a freely available public database intended as a resource for research on the immune response to SARS-CoV-2. Results the study describes overall, beyond this receptor: Clinical and demographic metadata were provided uncurated, with the amount varying by source and participant.

The immunoSEQ Assay, a bias-controlled multiplex PCR, was used to amplify TCRbeta CDR3 regions from genomic DNA. The paper's data handling went like this. Within the assay, amplification of reference gene primers was used to estimate how many nucleated cells each sample contained. Sequence reads were collapsed and filtered to measure the absolute abundance of every unique TCRbeta CDR3 rearrangement. For each sample, productive Simpson clonality was calculated as the square root of Simpson's diversity index over productive rearrangements. Sourced from immuneACCESS, this table was stored by TCRdb with only in-frame sequences that have V and J called. A share of the clones is absent; for the studies checked, an unresolved V gene accounts for under half, and the remainder has no known explanation. V and J calls and clone size are as listed in that table; D and trimming were resolved from the DNA. A total of about 97,000 clones appear in this sample, about 87% of them only once. 15% of the sample is held by the ten biggest clonotypes.

Collaborating institutions collected whole blood in K2EDTA tubes following their own protocols. For TCRbeta analysis, collaborators shipped samples in one of three forms: frozen whole blood, isolated PBMCs, or DNA extracted from either of those sample types. From the cysteine through the phenylalanine, the CDR3 covers 14 amino acids. The entry retains the CDR3 DNA only, 42 bases that are in frame from base 1. V loses 0 bases at its end and J loses 10 bases; junction bases beyond the gene matches: 6. CDR1 and CDR2 are drawn from the germline V gene: MNHNS, SASEGT. A remark on this clone: Which antigen it targets is not known. Within one base of it there is no much larger clone, and no base qualities were kept.

Sequenced sample: peripheral blood. This TCR derives from a human donor in a cohort sampled during active COVID-19. The chain employs TRBV6-1 and TRBJ1-1, with 9 central nucleotides matching TRBD1. The CDR3 has the sequence CASSEAGTGLRAFF. The bases are TGTGCCAGCAGTGAAGCCGGGACAGGGCTTCGAGCTTTCTTT.